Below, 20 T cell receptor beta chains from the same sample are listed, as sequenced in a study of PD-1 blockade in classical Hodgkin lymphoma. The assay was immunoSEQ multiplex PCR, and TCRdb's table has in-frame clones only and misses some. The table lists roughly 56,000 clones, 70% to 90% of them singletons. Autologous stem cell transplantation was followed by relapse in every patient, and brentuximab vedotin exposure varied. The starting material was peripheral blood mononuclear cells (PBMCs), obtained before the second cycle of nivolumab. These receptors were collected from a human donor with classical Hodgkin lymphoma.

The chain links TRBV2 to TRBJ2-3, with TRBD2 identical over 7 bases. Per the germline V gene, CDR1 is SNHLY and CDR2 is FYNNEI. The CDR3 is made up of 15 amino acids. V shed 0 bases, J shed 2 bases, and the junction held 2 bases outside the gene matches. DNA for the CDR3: TGTGCCAGCAGTGAAGCCGGGGGGACCACAGATACGCAGTATTTT. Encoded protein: CASSEAGGTTDTQYF.

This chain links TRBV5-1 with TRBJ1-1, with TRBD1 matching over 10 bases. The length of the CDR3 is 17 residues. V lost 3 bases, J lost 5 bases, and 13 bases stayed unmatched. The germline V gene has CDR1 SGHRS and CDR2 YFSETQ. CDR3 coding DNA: TGCGCCAGCAGCTCTCGACAGGGGGCAGTGGTAGAGACTGAAGCTTTCTTT. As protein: CASSSRQGAVVETEAFF. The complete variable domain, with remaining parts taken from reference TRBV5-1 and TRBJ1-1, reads KAGVTQTPRYLIKTRGQQVTLSCSPISGHRSVSWYQQTPGQGLQFLFEYFSETQRNKGNFPGRFSGRQFSNSRSEMNVSTLELGDSALYLCASSSRQGAVVETEAFFGQGTRLTVV.

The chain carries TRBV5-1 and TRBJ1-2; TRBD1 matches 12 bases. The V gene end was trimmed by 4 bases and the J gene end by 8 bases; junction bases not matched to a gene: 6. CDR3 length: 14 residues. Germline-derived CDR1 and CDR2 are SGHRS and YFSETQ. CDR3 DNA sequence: TGCGCCAGCAGCGAACCCGGGACAGGGGGCGGCTACACCTTC. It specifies CASSEPGTGGGYTF.

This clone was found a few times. CDR3 nucleotides: TGTGCCAGCAGCTTAGCGACGGGGGCGAACTATGGCTACACCTTC. It yields the protein CASSLATGANYGYTF. The chain has TRBV7-9 and TRBJ1-2; the D gene is possibly TRBD1 (6 bases). V lost 0 bases and J lost 2, with 10 bases in between. The CDR3 covers 15 residues. CDR1 is SEHNR and CDR2 is FQNEAQ in the germline V gene (reference sequence).

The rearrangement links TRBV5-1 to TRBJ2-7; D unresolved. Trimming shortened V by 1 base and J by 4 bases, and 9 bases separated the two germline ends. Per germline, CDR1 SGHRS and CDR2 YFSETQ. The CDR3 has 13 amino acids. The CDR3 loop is CASSLPGPYEQYF. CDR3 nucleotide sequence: TGCGCCAGCAGCTTGCCTGGACCATACGAGCAGTACTTC.

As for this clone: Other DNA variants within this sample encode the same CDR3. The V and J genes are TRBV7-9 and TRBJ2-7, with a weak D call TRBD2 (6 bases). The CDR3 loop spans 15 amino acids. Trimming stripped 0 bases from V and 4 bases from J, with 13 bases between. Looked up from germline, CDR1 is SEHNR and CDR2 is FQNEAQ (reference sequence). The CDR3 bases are TGTGCCAGCAGCTTAGCGGGGACTGGGGCTTACGAGCAGTACTTC. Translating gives CASSLAGTGAYEQYF.

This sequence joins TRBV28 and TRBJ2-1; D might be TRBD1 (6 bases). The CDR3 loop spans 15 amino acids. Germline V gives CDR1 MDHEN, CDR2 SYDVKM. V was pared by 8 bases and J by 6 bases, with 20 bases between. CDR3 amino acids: CASVRSGAGGNEQFF. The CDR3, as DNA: TGTGCCAGCGTACGTTCAGGGGCCGGAGGCAATGAGCAGTTCTTC.

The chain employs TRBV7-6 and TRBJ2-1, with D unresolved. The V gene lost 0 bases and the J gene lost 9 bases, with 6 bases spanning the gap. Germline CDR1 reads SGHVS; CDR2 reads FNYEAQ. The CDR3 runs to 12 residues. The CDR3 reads CASSLASTEQFF. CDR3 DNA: TGTGCCAGCAGCTTAGCAAGTACTGAGCAGTTCTTC. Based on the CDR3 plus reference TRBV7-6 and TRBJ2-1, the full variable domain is GAGVSQSPRYKVTKRGQDVALRCDPISGHVSLYWYRQALGQGPEFLTYFNYEAQQDKSGLPNDRFSAERPEGSISTLTIQRTEQRDSAMYRCASSLASTEQFFGPGTRLTVL.

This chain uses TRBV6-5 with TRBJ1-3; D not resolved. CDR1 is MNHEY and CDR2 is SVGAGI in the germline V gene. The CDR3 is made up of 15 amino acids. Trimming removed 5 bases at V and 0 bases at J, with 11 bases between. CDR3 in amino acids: CASSRLGSSGNTIYF. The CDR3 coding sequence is TGTGCCAGCAGTCGCCTGGGGAGCTCTGGAAACACCATATATTTT.

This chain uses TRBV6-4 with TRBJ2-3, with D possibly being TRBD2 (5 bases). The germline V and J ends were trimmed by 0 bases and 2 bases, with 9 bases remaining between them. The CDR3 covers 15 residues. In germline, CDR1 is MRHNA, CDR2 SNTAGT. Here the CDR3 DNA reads TGTGCCAGCAGTGACTCGATGGGAGTCACAGATACGCAGTATTTT. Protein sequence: CASSDSMGVTDTQYF.

The CDR3 is CASSLGPGQGLEAFF. CDR3 sequence (DNA): TGCGCCAGCAGCTTGGGACCGGGACAGGGCCTTGAAGCTTTCTTT. The chain carries TRBV5-1 and TRBJ1-1, with TRBD1 identical over 9 bases. Unmatched junction bases numbered 7, after V lost 0 bases and J lost 7 bases. Germline V gene lookup returns CDR1 SGHRS and CDR2 YFSETQ. This CDR3 is built from 15 residues.

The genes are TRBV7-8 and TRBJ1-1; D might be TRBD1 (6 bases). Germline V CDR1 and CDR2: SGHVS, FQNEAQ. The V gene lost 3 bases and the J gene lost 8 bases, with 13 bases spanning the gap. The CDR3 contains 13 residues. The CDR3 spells CASSFITGTEAFF. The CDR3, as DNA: TGTGCCAGCAGCTTTATAACCGGGACAGAAGCTTTCTTT.

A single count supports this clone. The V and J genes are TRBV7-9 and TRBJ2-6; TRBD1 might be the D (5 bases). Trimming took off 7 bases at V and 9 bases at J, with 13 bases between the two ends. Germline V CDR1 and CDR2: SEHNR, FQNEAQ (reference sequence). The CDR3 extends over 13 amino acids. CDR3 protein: CASTSMTDNVLTF. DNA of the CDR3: TGTGCCAGCACCTCGATGACAGACAACGTCCTGACTTTC.

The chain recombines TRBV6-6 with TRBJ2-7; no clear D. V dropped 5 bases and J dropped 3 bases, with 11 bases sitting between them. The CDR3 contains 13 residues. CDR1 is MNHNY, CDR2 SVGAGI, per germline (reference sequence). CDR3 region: CASSQRERYEQYF. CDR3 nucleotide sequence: TGTGCCAGCAGTCAGAGAGAACGCTACGAGCAGTACTTC.

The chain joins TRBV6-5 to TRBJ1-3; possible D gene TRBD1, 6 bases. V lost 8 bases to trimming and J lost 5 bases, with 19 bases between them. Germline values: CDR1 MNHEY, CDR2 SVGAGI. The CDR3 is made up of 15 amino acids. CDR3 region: CASSNAQGPRNTIYF. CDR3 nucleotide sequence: TGTGCCAGCTCCAATGCGCAGGGGCCTAGAAACACCATATATTTT.

The CDR3 DNA reads TGTGCCAGCAGTGATACAGGGGCCTCCTACAATGAGCAGTTCTTC. Its translation: CASSDTGASYNEQFF. The chain uses TRBV2 and TRBJ2-1, with TRBD1 identical over 7 bases. Germline V gives CDR1 SNHLY, CDR2 FYNNEI. V gave up 3 bases and J gave up 0 bases; unmatched junction bases: 2. CDR3 length: 15 residues.

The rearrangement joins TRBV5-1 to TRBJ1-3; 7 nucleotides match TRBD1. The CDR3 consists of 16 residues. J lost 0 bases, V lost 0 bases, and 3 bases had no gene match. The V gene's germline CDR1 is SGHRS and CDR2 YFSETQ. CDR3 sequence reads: CASSLEGQSSGNTIYF. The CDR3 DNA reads TGCGCCAGCAGCTTGGAGGGACAGAGCTCTGGAAACACCATATATTTT.

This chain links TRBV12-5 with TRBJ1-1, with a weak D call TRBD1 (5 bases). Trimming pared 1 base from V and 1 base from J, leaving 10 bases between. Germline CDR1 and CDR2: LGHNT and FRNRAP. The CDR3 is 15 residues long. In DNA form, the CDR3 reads TGTGCTAGTGGTTTGGGGTTGGGGGGGAACACTGAAGCTTTCTTT. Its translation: CASGLGLGGNTEAFF.

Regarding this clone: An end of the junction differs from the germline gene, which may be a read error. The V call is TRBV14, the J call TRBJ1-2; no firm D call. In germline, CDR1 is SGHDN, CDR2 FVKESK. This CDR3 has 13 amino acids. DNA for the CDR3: TGTGCCAGCAGCCAAGATGTCAGCCGTTACCGTCACTTC. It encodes CASSQDVSRYRHF.

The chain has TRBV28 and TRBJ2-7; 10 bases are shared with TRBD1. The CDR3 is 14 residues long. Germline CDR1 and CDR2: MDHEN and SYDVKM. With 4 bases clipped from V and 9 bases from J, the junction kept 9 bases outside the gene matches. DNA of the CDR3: TGTGCCAGCAGTTCCCGACAGGGGGCCGTGTGGCAGTACTTC. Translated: CASSSRQGAVWQYF. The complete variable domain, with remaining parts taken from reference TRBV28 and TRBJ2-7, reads DVKVTQSSRYLVKRTGEKVFLECVQDMDHENMFWYRQDPGLGLRLIYFSYDVKMKEKGDIPEGYSVSREKKERFSLILESASTNQTSMYLCASSSRQGAVWQYFGPGTRLTVT.